This T cell receptor beta chain was found in a study of early T cells in non-severe SARS-CoV-2 infection. CDR1 MNHEY and CDR2 SVGEGT come from the germline V gene. The CDR3 spans 15 residues. V lost 7 bases to trimming and J lost 1 base, with 11 bases between them. Individual cDNA molecules carried attached unique molecular identifiers. TCRdb re-called the 5' RACE reads through MiXCR, storing one row per CDR3 protein. This sample has about 66,000 distinct CDR3 sequences, with around 8.7% found just once. This TCR derives from an adult who was a healthcare worker with PCR-confirmed SARS-CoV-2 infection or an uninfected control (not recorded which). Specimen: whole blood. The V gene is TRBV6-2 or TRBV6-3, the J gene TRBJ2-6, with D tentatively TRBD1 (6 bases). The CDR3 DNA sequence: TGTGCCAGCACCGTAGGGGGATCTGGGGCCAACGTCCTGACTTTC. The encoded protein is CASTVGGSGANVLTF.